The source of this T cell receptor (beta chain) is a study of T-cell memory formation after mild COVID-19. Study-wide results and limits: Day 37-peaking second-wave clones had unconfirmed SARS-CoV-2 specificity.

Trimming shortened V by 3 bases and J by 0 bases, and 5 bases separated the two germline ends. The CDR3 runs 14 residues. CDR1 and CDR2 (germline): MNHEY, SMNVEV (reference sequence). One entry per CDR3 protein results from TCRdb running MiXCR on the 5' RACE reads. The sample includes roughly 86,000 distinct CDR3 sequences, approximately 16% of them seen just once. Regarding this clonotype: Its antigen is unknown.

V usage is TRBV27 and J usage is TRBJ1-4; D remains unclear. The sequencing input was PBMCs or a T cell subset sorted from them (not recorded which). The TCR sequence derives from a man aged 18 to 29 who had mild COVID-19 (a few samples of this study predate the infection). Cell type and time point are not known. The CDR3 spells CASSFDATNEKLFF. The CDR3 DNA reads as TGTGCCAGCAGTTTTGACGCAACTAATGAAAAACTGTTTTTT.